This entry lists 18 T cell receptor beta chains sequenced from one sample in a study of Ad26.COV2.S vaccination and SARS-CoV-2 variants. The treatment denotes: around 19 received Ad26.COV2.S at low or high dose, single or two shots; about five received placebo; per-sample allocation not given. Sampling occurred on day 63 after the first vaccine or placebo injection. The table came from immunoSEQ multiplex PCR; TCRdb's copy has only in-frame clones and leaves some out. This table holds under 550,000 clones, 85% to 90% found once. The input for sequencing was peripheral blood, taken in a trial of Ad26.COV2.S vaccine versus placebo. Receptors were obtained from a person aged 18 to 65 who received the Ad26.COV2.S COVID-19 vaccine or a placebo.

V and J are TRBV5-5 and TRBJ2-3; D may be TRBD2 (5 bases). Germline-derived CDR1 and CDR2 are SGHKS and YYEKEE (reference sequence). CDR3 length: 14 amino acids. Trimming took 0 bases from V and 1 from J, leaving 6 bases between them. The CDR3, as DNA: TGTGCCAGCAGCTTGGGGGGAGGCACAGATACGCAGTATTTT. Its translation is CASSLGGGTDTQYF.

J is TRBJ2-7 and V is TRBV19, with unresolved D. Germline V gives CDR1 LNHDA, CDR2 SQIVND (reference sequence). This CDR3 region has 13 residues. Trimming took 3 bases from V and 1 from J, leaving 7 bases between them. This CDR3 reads CASSIWGSYEQYF. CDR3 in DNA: TGTGCCAGTAGTATCTGGGGTTCCTACGAGCAGTACTTC.

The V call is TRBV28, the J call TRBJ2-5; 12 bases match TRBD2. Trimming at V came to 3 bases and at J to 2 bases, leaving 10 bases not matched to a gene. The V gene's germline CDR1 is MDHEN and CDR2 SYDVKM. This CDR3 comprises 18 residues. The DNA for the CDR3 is TGTGCCAGCAGTTTGGGGTTAGGGCTAGCGGGGGGGCAAGAGACCCAGTACTTC. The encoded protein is CASSLGLGLAGGQETQYF.

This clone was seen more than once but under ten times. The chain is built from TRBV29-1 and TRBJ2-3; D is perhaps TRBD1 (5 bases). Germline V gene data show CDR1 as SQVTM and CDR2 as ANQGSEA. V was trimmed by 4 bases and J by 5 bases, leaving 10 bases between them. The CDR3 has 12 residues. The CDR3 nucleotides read TGCAGCGTTGGACAGTACGGAGATACGCAGTATTTT. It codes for CSVGQYGDTQYF.

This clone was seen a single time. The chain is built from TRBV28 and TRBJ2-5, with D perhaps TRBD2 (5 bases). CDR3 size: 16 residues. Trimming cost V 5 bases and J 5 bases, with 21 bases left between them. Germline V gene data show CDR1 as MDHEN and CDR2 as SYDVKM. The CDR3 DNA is TGTGCCAGCAGTCCCATACCCCGACGGGATCGGGAGACCCAGTACTTC. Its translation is CASSPIPRRDRETQYF.

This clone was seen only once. CDR3 in amino acids: CSVEFQYTEAFF. As DNA, the CDR3 is TGCAGCGTTGAGTTCCAGTACACTGAAGCTTTCTTT. The rearrangement uses TRBV29-1 and TRBJ1-1, with D unclear. This CDR3 is built from 12 residues. V was clipped by 3 bases and J by 3 bases, with 8 bases between them. Per the germline V gene, CDR1 is SQVTM and CDR2 is ANQGSEA.

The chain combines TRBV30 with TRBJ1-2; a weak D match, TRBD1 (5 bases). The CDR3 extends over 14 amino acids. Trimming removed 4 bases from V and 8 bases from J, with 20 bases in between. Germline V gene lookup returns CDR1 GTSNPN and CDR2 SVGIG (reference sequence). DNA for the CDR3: TGTGCCTGGATCCGGAGGGACCTCCTGAGGGGCTACACCTTC. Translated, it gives CAWIRRDLLRGYTF.

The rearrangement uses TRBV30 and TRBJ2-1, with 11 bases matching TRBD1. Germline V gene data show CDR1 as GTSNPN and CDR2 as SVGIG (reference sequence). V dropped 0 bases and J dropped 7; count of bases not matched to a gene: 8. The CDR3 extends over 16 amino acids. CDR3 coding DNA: TGTGCCTGGAGTGTACTTGGACAGGGGGCGCGAAATGAGCAGTTCTTC. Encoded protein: CAWSVLGQGARNEQFF.

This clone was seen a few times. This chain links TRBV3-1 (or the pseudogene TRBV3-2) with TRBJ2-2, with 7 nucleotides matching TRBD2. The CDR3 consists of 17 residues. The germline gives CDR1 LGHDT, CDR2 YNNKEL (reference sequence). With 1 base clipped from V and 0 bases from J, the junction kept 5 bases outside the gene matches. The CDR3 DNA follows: TGTGCCAGCAGCCAAGTGGCGGGGGAGACGAACACCGGGGAGCTGTTTTTT. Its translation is CASSQVAGETNTGELFF.

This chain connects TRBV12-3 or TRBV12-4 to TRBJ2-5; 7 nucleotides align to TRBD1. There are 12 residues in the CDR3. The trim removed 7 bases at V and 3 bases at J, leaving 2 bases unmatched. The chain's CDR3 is CASNGQEETQYF. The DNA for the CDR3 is TGTGCCAGCAACGGACAGGAAGAGACCCAGTACTTC.

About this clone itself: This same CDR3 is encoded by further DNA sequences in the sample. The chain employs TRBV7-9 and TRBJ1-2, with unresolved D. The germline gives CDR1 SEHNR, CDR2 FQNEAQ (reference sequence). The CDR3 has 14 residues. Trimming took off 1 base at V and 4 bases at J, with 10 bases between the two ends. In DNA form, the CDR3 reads TGTGCCAGCAGCTTAGGTGTGGGTACCTATGGCTACACCTTC. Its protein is CASSLGVGTYGYTF.

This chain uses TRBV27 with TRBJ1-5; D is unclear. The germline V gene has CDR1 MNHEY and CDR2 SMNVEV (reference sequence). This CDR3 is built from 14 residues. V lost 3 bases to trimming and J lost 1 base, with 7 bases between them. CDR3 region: CASSFSGSNQPQHF. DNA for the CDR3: TGTGCCAGCAGTTTTTCAGGCAGCAATCAGCCCCAGCATTTT.

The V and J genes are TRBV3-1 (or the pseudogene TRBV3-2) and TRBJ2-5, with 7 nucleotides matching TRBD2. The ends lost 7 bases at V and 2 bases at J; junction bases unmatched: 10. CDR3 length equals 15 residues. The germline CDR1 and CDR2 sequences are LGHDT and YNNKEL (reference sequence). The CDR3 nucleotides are TGTGCCAGCACCCCCATGGGACTACCGCAAGAGACCCAGTACTTC. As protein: CASTPMGLPQETQYF.

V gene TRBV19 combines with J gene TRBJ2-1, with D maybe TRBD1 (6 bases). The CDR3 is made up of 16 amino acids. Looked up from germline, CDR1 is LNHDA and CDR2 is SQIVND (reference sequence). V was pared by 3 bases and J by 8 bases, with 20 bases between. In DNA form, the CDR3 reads TGTGCCAGTAGTATTCAGTCTTGGGACATCGGGTATGAGCAGTTCTTC. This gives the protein CASSIQSWDIGYEQFF.

The CDR3 coding sequence is TGTGCCAGCAGCTTTATCCGGGATTCACCCCTCCACTTT. The encoded protein is CASSFIRDSPLHF. The chain links TRBV11-2 to TRBJ1-6; the D is unclear. V lost 3 bases, J lost 8 bases, and 8 bases lay in between. Per the germline V gene, CDR1 is SGHAT and CDR2 is FQNNGV. The CDR3 contains 13 residues.

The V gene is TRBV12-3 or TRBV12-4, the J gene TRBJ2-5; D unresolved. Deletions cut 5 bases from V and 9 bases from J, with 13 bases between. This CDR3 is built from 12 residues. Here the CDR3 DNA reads TGTGCCAGCAGTCCCCCCAGTGGTTCCCAGTACTTC. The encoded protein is CASSPPSGSQYF.

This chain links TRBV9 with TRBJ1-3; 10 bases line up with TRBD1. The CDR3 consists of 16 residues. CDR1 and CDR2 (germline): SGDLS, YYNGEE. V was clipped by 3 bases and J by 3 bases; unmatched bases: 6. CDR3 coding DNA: TGTGCCAGCAGCGCGACCGGGACAGGGGTTGGAAACACCATATATTTT. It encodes CASSATGTGVGNTIYF.

CDR3 in amino acids: CASSVRDLSTDTQYF. CDR3 nucleotides: TGTGCCAGCAGCGTCCGGGACCTCAGCACAGATACGCAGTATTTT. This chain uses TRBV5-5 with TRBJ2-3; D could derive from TRBD1 or TRBD2 (5 bases each). This CDR3 contains 15 residues. Trimming stripped 4 bases from V and 0 bases from J, with 12 bases between. Germline assignment: CDR1 SGHKS and CDR2 YYEKEE (reference sequence).